This note documents a single T cell receptor beta chain sequence. This sample is part of a study of chemoradiotherapy in HPV16-positive cancers. Sequencing was performed with immunoSEQ multiplex PCR; in TCRdb, only in-frame clones are kept and a portion is missing. The sample consists of approximately 27,000 clones, 84% of them appearing once. The CDR3 covers 15 residues. With 0 bases clipped from V and 2 bases from J, the junction kept 3 bases outside the gene matches. Germline CDR1 reads SGHDT; CDR2 reads YYEEEE. The input for sequencing was blood, taken from a patient who underwent chemoradiotherapy. This chain links TRBV5-6 with TRBJ2-3; 7 bases map to TRBD2. This TCR came from a human donor with HPV-associated anogenital cancer. The CDR3 coding sequence is TGTGCCAGCAGCTTGGCGGGGGGATACACAGATACGCAGTATTTT. Its translation: CASSLAGGYTDTQYF.